This record concerns one T cell receptor (beta chain) sequence. The antigen is undetermined. The data were obtained in a study of T-cell memory formation after mild COVID-19. Notes on the study in general: Those CD4+ clones that contracted were mainly in CM and EM (CD8+ ones in EMRA). Memory cells collected pre-infection included some clones that later responded, suggesting cross-reactive memory joined.

This CDR3 spans 13 amino acids. The V gene's germline CDR1 is SGDLS and CDR2 YYNGEE. Deletions cut 2 bases from V and 6 bases from J, with 12 bases between. Constant-segment primers served in 5'RACE that generated TCR alpha and TCR beta cDNA libraries bearing sample barcodes and UMIs. TCRdb fed the 5' RACE reads into MiXCR, producing one record per CDR3 protein. The data contain 380,000 or so distinct CDR3 sequences, roughly 13% of them singletons. This clonotype originated in a man in his late teens or twenties who had mild COVID-19 (a few samples of this study predate the infection). Cell type and time point are not known. The specimen sequenced was PBMCs or a T cell subset sorted from them (not recorded which). The chain joins TRBV9 to TRBJ2-7; D gene uncertain. The CDR3 protein is CASSVVAAGEQYF. As DNA, the CDR3 is TGTGCCAGCAGCGTCGTCGCCGCCGGCGAGCAGTACTTC.